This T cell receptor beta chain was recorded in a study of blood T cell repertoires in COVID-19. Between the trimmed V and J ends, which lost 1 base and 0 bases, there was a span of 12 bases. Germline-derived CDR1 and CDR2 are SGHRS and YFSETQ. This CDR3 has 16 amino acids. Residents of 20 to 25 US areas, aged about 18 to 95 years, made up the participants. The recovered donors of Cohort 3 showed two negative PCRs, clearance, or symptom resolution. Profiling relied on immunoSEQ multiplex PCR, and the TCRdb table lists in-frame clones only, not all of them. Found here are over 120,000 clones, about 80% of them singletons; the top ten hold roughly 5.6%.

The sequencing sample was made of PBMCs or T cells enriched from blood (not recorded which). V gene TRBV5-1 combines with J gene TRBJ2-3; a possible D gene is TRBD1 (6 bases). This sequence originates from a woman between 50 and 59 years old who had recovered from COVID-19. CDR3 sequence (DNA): TGCGCCAGCAGCTTGCGGGACACATCTAGCACAGATACGCAGTATTTT. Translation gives CASSLRDTSSTDTQYF.